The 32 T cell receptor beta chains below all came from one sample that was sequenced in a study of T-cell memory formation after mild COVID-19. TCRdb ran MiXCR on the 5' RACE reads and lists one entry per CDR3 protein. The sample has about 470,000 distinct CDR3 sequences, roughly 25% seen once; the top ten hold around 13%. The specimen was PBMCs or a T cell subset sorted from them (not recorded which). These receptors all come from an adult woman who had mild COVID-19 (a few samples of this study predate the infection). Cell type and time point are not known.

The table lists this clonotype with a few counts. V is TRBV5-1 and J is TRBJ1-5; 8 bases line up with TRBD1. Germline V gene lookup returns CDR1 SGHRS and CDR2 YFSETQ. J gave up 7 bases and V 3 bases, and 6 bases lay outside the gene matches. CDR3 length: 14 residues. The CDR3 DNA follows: TGCGCCAGCAGCTCCGGGACAGGAATGCAGCCCCAGCATTTT. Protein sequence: CASSSGTGMQPQHF.

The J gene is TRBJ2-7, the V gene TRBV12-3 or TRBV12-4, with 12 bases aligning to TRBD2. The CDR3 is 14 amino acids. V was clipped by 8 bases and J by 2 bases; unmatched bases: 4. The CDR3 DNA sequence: TGTGCCAGCCAGCTAGCGGGAGGGACCTACGAGCAGTACTTC. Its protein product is CASQLAGGTYEQYF.

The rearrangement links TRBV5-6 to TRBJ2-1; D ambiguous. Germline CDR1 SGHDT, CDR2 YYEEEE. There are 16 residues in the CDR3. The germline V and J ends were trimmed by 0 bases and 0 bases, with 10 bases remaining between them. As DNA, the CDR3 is TGTGCCAGCAGCTTGGCCGGGCAGAGCTCCTACAATGAGCAGTTCTTC. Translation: CASSLAGQSSYNEQFF.

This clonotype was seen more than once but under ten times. The CDR3 DNA follows: TGTGCCAGCCCTCTGAAGCAGTACTTC. Its translation: CASPLKQYF. The genes are TRBV19 and TRBJ2-7; D remains unclear. V shed 9 bases and J shed 8 bases, with 8 bases lying between them. The CDR3 contains 9 residues. From germline, CDR1 is LNHDA and CDR2 SQIVND (reference sequence).

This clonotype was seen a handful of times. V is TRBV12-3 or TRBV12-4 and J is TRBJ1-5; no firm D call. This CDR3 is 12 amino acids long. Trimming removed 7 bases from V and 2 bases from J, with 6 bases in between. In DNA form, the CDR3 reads TGTGCCAGCACCATGGGCAATCAGCCCCAGCATTTT. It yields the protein CASTMGNQPQHF.

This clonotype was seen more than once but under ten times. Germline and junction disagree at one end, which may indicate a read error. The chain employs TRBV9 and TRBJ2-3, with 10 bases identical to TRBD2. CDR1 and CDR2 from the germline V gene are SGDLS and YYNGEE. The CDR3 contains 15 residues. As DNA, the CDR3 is TGTGCCAGCAGCGTGAGCGGGGGGGCGCCAGAGACGCAGTATTTT. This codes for CASSVSGGAPETQYF.

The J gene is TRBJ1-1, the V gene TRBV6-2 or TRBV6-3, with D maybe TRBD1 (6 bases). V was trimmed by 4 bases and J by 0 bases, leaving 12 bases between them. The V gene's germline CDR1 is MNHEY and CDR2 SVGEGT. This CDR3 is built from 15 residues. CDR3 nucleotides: TGTGCCAGCAGTTCCTCCGGGACACTGAACACTGAAGCTTTCTTT. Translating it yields CASSSSGTLNTEAFF.

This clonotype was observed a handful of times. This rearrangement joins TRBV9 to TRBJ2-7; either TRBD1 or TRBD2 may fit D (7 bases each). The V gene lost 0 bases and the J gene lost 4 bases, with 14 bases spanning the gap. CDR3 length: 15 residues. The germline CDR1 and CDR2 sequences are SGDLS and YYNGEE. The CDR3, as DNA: TGTGCCAGCAGCGTAGAAGGGAGGGGGCTATACGAGCAGTACTTC. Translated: CASSVEGRGLYEQYF. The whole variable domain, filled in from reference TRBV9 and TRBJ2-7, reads DSGVTQTPKHLITATGQRVTLRCSPRSGDLSVYWYQQSLDQGLQFLIQYYNGEERAKGNILERFSAQQFPDLHSELNLSSLELGDSALYFCASSVEGRGLYEQYFGPGTRLTVT.

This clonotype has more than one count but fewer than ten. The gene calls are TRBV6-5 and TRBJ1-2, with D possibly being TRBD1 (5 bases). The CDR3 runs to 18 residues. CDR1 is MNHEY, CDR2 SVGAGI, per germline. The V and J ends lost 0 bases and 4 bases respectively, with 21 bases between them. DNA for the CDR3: TGTGCCAGCAGTTACTCGCGCTCCCAGGCAGGGTCGATCTATGGCTACACCTTC. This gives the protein CASSYSRSQAGSIYGYTF.

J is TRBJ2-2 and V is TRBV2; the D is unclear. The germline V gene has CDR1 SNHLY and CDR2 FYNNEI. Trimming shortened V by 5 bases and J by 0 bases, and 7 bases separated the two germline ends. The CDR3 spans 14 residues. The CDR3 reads CASSSRSNTGELFF. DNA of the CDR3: TGTGCCAGCAGTTCTCGGTCGAACACCGGGGAGCTGTTTTTT. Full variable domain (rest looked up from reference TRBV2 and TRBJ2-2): EPEVTQTPSHQVTQMGQEVILRCVPISNHLYFYWYRQILGQKVEFLVSFYNNEISEKSEIFDDQFSVERPDGSNFTLKIRSTKLEDSAMYFCASSSRSNTGELFFGEGSRLTVL.

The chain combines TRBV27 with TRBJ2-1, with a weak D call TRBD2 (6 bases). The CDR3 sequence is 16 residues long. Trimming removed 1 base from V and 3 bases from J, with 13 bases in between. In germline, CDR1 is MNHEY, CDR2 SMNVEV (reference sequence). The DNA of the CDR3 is TGTGCCAGCAGTTTATACGGGGACTTGGGCTACAATGAGCAGTTCTTC. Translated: CASSLYGDLGYNEQFF.

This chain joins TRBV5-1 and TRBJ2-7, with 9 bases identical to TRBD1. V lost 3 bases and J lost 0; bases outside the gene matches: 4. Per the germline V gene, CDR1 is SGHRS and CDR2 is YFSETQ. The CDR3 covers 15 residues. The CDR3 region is CASSSQGALSYEQYF. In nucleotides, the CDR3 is TGCGCCAGCAGCTCACAGGGGGCTCTCTCCTACGAGCAGTACTTC.

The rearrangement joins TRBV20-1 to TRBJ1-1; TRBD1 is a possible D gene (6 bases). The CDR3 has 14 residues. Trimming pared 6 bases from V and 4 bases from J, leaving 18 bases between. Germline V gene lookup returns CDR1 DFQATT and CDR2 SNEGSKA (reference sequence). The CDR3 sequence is CSAALGGMATEAFF. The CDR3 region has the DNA TGCAGTGCCGCCCTCGGGGGCATGGCCACTGAAGCTTTCTTT.

The CDR3 sequence is CASSPGAGNEQFF. CDR3 coding DNA: TGTGCCAGCAGCCCCGGGGCCGGGAATGAGCAGTTCTTC. The chain uses TRBV3-1 and TRBJ2-1; D assignment may be TRBD1 or TRBD2 (5 bases each). Trimming took off 4 bases at V and 7 bases at J, with 11 bases between the two ends. The CDR3 consists of 13 residues. Germline CDR1 is LGHDT and CDR2 is YNNKEL (reference sequence).

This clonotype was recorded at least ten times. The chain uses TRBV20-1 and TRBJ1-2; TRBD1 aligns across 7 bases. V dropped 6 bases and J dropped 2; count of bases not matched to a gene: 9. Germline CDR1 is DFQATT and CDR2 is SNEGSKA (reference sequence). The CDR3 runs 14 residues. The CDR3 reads CSAASPGGNYGYTF. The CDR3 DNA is TGCAGTGCCGCAAGTCCAGGGGGAAACTATGGCTACACCTTC.

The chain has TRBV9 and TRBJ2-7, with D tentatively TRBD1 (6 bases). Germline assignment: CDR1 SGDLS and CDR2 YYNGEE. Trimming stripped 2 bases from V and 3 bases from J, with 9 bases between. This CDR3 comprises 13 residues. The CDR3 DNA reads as TGTGCCAGCAGCGTCCAGGGGAGCTACGAGCAGTACTTC. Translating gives CASSVQGSYEQYF.

The DNA for the CDR3 is TGCAGCGTCGGGACAGGGGTGGGACAGCCCCAGCATTTT. Amino acids: CSVGTGVGQPQHF. The chain joins TRBV29-1 to TRBJ1-5, with 10 bases that match TRBD1. The CDR3 has 13 amino acids. J gave up 7 bases and V 6 bases, and 6 bases lay outside the gene matches. The germline CDR1 and CDR2 sequences are SQVTM and ANQGSEA. Using reference TRBV29-1 and TRBJ1-5 for the parts outside the CDR3, the full variable domain is SAVISQKPSRDICQRGTSLTIQCQVDSQVTMMFWYRQQPGQSLTLIATANQGSEATYESGFVIDKFPISRPNLTFSTLTVSNMSPEDSSIYLCSVGTGVGQPQHFGDGTRLSIL.

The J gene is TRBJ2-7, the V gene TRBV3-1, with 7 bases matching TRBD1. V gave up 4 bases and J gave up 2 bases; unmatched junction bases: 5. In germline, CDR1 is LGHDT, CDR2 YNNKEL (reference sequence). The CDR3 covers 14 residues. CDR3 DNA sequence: TGTGCCAGCAGCCGCCCGGGACAGCCCTACGAGCAGTACTTC. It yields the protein CASSRPGQPYEQYF.

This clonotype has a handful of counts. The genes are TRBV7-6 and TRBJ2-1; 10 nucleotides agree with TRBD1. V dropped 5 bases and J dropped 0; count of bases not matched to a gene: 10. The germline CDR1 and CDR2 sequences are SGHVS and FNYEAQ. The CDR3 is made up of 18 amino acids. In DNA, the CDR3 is TGTGCCAGCAGCAATCCGGGACAGGGGCCCCGCTCCTACAATGAGCAGTTCTTC. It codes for CASSNPGQGPRSYNEQFF.

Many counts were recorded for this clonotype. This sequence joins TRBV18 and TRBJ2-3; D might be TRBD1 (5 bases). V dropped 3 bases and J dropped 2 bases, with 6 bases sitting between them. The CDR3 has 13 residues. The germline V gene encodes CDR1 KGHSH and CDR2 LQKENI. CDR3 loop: CASSPGHTDTQYF. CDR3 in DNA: TGTGCCAGCTCACCCGGACACACAGATACGCAGTATTTT. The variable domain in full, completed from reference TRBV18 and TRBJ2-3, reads NAGVMQNPRHLVRRRGQEARLRCSPMKGHSHVYWYRQLPEEGLKFMVYLQKENIIDESGMPKERFSAEFPKEGPSILRIQQVVRGDSAAYFCASSPGHTDTQYFGPGTRLTVL.

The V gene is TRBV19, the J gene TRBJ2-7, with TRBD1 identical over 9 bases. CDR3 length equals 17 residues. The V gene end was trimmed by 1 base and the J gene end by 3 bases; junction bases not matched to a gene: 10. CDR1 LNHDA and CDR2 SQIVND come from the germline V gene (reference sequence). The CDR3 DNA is TGTGCCAGTAGTATAGTGTCGATGGGACAGGGCATCTACGAGCAGTACTTC. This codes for CASSIVSMGQGIYEQYF.

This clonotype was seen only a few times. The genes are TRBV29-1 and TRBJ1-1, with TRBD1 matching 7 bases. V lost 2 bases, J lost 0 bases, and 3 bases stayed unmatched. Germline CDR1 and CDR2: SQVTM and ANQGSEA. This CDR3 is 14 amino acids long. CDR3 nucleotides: TGCAGCGTTGAACGACAGGGTCTGAACACTGAAGCTTTCTTT. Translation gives CSVERQGLNTEAFF.

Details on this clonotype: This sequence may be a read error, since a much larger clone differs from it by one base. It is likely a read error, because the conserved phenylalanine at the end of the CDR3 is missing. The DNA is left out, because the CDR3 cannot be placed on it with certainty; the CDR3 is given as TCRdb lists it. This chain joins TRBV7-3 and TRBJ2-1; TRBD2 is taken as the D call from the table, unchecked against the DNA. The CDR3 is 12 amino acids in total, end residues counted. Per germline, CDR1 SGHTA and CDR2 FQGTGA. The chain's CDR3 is CASSTQRGVKFL.

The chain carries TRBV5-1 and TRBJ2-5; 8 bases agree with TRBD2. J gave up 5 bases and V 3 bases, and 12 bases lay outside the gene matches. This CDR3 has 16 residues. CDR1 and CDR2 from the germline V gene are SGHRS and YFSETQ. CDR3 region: CASSSTAGTRAETQYF. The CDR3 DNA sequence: TGCGCCAGCAGCTCAACAGCGGGGACTAGAGCGGAGACCCAGTACTTC.

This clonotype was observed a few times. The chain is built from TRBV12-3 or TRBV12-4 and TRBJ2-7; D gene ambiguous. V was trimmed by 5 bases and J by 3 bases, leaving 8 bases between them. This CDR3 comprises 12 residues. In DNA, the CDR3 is TGTGCCAGCAGTGAGGAGTTCTACGAGCAGTACTTC. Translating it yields CASSEEFYEQYF.

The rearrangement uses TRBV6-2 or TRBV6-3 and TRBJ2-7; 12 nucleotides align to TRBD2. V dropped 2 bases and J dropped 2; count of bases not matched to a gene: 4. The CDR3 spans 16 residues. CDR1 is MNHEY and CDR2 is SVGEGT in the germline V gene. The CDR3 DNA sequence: TGTGCCAGCAGTTACCGACTAGCGGGAGTCACCTACGAGCAGTACTTC. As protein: CASSYRLAGVTYEQYF.

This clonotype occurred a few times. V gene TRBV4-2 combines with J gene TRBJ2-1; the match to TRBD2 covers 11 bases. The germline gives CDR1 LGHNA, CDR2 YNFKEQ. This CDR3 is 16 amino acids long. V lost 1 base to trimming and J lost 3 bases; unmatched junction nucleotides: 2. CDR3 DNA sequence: TGTGCCAGCAGCCAAGTCCTAGCGGGGGGCTACAATGAGCAGTTCTTC. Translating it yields CASSQVLAGGYNEQFF.

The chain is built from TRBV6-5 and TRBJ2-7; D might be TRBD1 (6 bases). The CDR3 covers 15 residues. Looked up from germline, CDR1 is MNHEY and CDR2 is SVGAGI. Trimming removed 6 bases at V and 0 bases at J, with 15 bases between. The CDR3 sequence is CASSRGQRSSYEQYF. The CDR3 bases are TGTGCCAGCAGCCGTGGACAGAGGAGCTCCTACGAGCAGTACTTC.

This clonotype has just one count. CDR3 bases: TGTGCCAGCAGTTACGGCACAGGAAGGATGGAGACCCAGTACTTC. Translating gives CASSYGTGRMETQYF. The chain joins TRBV6-5 to TRBJ2-5; D might be TRBD1 (5 bases). The CDR3 is made up of 15 amino acids. Germline CDR1 is MNHEY and CDR2 is SVGAGI. V was shortened by 2 bases and J by 5 bases, with 15 bases between the two germline ends.

The CDR3 sequence: CASSQIQGTPYEQYF. The CDR3 DNA is TGTGCCAGCAGCCAGATCCAGGGGACTCCCTACGAGCAGTACTTC. V usage is TRBV14 and J usage is TRBJ2-7; either TRBD1 or TRBD2 may supply D (6 bases each). The germline V gene encodes CDR1 SGHDN and CDR2 FVKESK. The CDR3 consists of 15 residues. Trimming removed 3 bases at V and 2 bases at J, with 14 bases between.

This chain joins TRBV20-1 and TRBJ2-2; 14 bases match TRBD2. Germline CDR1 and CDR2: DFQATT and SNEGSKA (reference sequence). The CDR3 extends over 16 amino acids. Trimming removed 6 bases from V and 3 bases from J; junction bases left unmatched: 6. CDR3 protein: CSARTSGRIHTGELFF. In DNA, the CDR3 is TGCAGTGCACGGACTAGCGGGAGGATTCACACCGGGGAGCTGTTTTTT.

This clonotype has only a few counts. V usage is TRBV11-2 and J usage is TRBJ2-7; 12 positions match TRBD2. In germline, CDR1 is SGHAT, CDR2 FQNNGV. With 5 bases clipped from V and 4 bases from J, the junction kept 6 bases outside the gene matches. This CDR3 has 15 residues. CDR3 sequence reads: CASSVRTSGNYEQYF. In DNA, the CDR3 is TGTGCCAGCAGCGTAAGGACTAGCGGGAATTACGAGCAGTACTTC. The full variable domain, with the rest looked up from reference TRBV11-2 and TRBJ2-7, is EAGVAQSPRYKIIEKRQSVAFWCNPISGHATLYWYQQILGQGPKLLIQFQNNGVVDDSQLPKDRFSAERLKGVDSTLKIQPAKLEDSAVYLCASSVRTSGNYEQYFGPGTRLTVT.